This TCR beta chain emerged from a study of cytomegalovirus exposure and HLA in healthy donors. The PCR contained 60 Vbeta and 13 Jbeta primers. Sequencing used immunoSEQ multiplex PCR; TCRdb keeps in-frame clones, though not all of them. The table shows about 150,000 clones, with about 83% occurring only once. Study-wide results and limits: A later analysis reportedly identified an Asian-associated ancestry cluster as carrying fewer N-insertions than the roughly 700-donor mean.

Healthy bone marrow donors made up the cohort. At the time of sampling, donors were nominally healthy, though unrecorded immune exposures were likely. In regard to this clone: The antigen is not known.

Germline V gives CDR1 KGHSH, CDR2 LQKENI. This CDR3 spans 15 amino acids. V was pared by 0 bases and J by 2 bases, with 11 bases between. The chain links TRBV18 to TRBJ2-7; D gene ambiguous. This receptor was obtained from a woman aged 25 to 39 in good health and CMV-seronegative. The sequenced sample was PBMCs. This CDR3 is CASSPPAAATYEQYF. The CDR3 region has the DNA TGTGCCAGCTCACCACCGGCGGCAGCTACCTACGAGCAGTACTTC.